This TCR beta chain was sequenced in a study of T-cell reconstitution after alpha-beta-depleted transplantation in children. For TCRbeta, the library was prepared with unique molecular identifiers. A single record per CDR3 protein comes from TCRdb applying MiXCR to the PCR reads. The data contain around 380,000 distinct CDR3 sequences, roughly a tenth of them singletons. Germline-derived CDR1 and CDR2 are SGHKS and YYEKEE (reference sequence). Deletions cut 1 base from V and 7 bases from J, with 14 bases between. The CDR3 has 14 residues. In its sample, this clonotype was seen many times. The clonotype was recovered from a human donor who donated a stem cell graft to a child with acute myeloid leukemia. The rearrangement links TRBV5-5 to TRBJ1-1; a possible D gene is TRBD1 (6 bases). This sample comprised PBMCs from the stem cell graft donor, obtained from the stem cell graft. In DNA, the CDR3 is TGTGCCAGCAGCTTGTCCCAGGGGACCTTTGAAGCTTTCTTT. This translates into CASSLSQGTFEAFF.